The next 25 T cell receptor beta chains were all read from a single sample in a study of blood T cell repertoires in COVID-19. Data came from immunoSEQ multiplex PCR; TCRdb stores just in-frame clones and leaves some out. The sample has roughly 350,000 clones; around 87% are singletons. The material sequenced was peripheral blood. The receptors shown here come from a woman aged 45-65 years with COVID-19, enrolled during active disease.

V is TRBV12-3 or TRBV12-4 and J is TRBJ1-2; D perhaps matches TRBD1 (5 bases). This CDR3 region has 13 residues. Trimming shortened V by 5 bases and J by 3 bases, and 10 bases separated the two germline ends. CDR3 residues: CASSPGGDYGYTF. The CDR3 bases are TGTGCCAGCAGTCCTGGAGGGGACTATGGCTACACCTTC.

This sequence joins TRBV29-1 and TRBJ2-7, with D possibly being TRBD1 (5 bases). Per the germline V gene, CDR1 is SQVTM and CDR2 is ANQGSEA. V dropped 0 bases and J dropped 3 bases, with 12 bases sitting between them. The CDR3 totals 14 residues. CDR3: CSVEDGQGNYEQYF. The CDR3 coding sequence is TGCAGCGTTGAAGACGGCCAGGGAAACTACGAGCAGTACTTC.

The chain is built from TRBV7-9 and TRBJ2-7; no definite D call. Trimming pared 1 base from V and 4 bases from J, leaving 11 bases between. The germline V gene encodes CDR1 SEHNR and CDR2 FQNEAQ (reference sequence). The CDR3 covers 14 residues. This CDR3 is CASSLVSDSYEQYF. CDR3 sequence (DNA): TGTGCCAGCAGCTTAGTGTCTGACTCTTACGAGCAGTACTTC.

This clone was seen a single time. The chain recombines TRBV27 with TRBJ1-3; D remains unclear. Germline V gene data show CDR1 as MNHEY and CDR2 as SMNVEV (reference sequence). This CDR3 has 15 amino acids. Trimming removed 0 bases at V and 3 bases at J, with 9 bases between. This CDR3 is CASSLSSSDGNTIYF. CDR3 DNA sequence: TGTGCCAGCAGTTTATCCAGTAGCGATGGAAACACCATATATTTT.

V and J are TRBV24-1 and TRBJ2-2; TRBD2 agrees at 11 bases. The CDR3 extends over 16 amino acids. V dropped 5 bases and J dropped 4; count of bases not matched to a gene: 5. The germline V gene has CDR1 KGHDR and CDR2 SFDVKD. CDR3 loop: CATSGTSGSGTGELFF. The CDR3 DNA reads TGTGCCACCAGTGGCACTAGCGGGAGCGGCACCGGGGAGCTGTTTTTT.

DNA for the CDR3: TGTGCCAGCTCACCACCCTCGCGGGGGGAAGCTTTCTTT. Translated, it gives CASSPPSRGEAFF. This chain links TRBV18 with TRBJ1-1; a possible D gene is TRBD1 (5 bases). Trimming cost V 0 bases and J 8 bases, with 10 bases left between them. The length of the CDR3 is 13 residues. In germline, CDR1 is KGHSH, CDR2 LQKENI.

The chain uses TRBV5-1 and TRBJ1-4, with D perhaps TRBD1 (5 bases). Germline V CDR1 and CDR2: SGHRS, YFSETQ. The CDR3 spans 16 residues. The V end lost 2 bases, the J end lost 8 bases, and 19 bases lay between the germline ends. For the CDR3, the DNA is TGCGCCAGCAGCTTAACCACAGGCTCGTCAGCCGAAAAACTGTTTTTT. Translating it yields CASSLTTGSSAEKLFF.

The J gene is TRBJ2-3, the V gene TRBV23-1, with D possibly matching TRBD2 (7 bases). TRBV23-1 is sorted into the ORF group, with uncertain function. The CDR3 length is 18 residues. V was shortened by 0 bases and J by 6 bases, with 22 bases between the two germline ends. The DNA of the CDR3 is TGCGCCAGCAGTCAATCGGACCGCGGGAGCCAGGGGAGGGATACGCAGTATTTT. Protein sequence: CASSQSDRGSQGRDTQYF.

Here the CDR3 DNA reads TGTGCCAGCAGCCTAGGGGGCGGGAGTCAAGAGACCCAGTACTTC. Translating it yields CASSLGGGSQETQYF. The chain combines TRBV11-1 with TRBJ2-5, with D tentatively TRBD1 or TRBD2 (7 bases each). The V gene lost 5 bases and the J gene lost 2 bases, with 15 bases spanning the gap. Germline loops: CDR1 SGHAT, CDR2 FQDESV (reference sequence). The length of the CDR3 is 15 residues.

As DNA, the CDR3 is TGTGCCAGCAGGCCCTCATACACCTACGAGCAGTACTTC. Translated: CASRPSYTYEQYF. V and J are TRBV27 and TRBJ2-7, with D hard to call. CDR1 is MNHEY and CDR2 is SMNVEV in the germline V gene (reference sequence). V lost 6 bases to trimming and J lost 2 bases, with 11 bases between them. The CDR3 has 13 residues.

The chain links TRBV9 to TRBJ1-2; TRBD1 matches at 10 bases. Germline CDR1 SGDLS, CDR2 YYNGEE. The CDR3 length is 18 residues. The trim removed 3 bases at V and 5 bases at J, leaving 16 bases unmatched. The CDR3 loop reads CASSAGTGVIPARYGYTF. CDR3 nucleotides: TGTGCCAGCAGCGCCGGGACAGGGGTTATTCCTGCGCGGTATGGCTACACCTTC.

This rearrangement joins TRBV5-1 to TRBJ2-5, with TRBD1 matching over 7 bases. V was pared by 3 bases and J by 5 bases, with 10 bases of the junction left unmatched. Germline-derived CDR1 and CDR2 are SGHRS and YFSETQ. This CDR3 is 15 amino acids long. Written as DNA, the CDR3 is TGCGCCAGCAGCTCGACAGGGAATCAGAGGGAGACCCAGTACTTC. Its translation is CASSSTGNQRETQYF.

This clone was counted between two and nine times. The V and J genes are TRBV7-9 and TRBJ1-2; 7 bases are a match to TRBD1. This CDR3 region has 13 residues. Germline V gene sequence: CDR1 SEHNR, CDR2 FQNEAQ (reference sequence). The V gene end was trimmed by 3 bases and the J gene end by 4 bases; junction bases not matched to a gene: 2. The CDR3 coding sequence is TGTGCCAGCAGCTTGGGACAGTCCTATGGCTACACCTTC. Its protein is CASSLGQSYGYTF.

This rearrangement joins TRBV13 to TRBJ2-3, with 7 positions matching TRBD2. The CDR3 has 16 amino acids. V dropped 5 bases and J dropped 2; count of bases not matched to a gene: 10. CDR1 and CDR2 (germline): PRHDT, FYEKMQ (reference sequence). CDR3 coding DNA: TGTGCCAGCAGCCCCCGGGCTAGCGGAGTCACAGATACGCAGTATTTT. It codes for CASSPRASGVTDTQYF.

This chain uses TRBV4-1 with TRBJ2-5; 9 nucleotides agree with TRBD2. Germline V CDR1 and CDR2: MGHRA, YSYEKL. V was pared by 4 bases and J by 1 base, with 7 bases of the junction left unmatched. This CDR3 region has 16 residues. Here the CDR3 reads CASSPSPAGGQETQYF. For the CDR3, the DNA is TGCGCCAGCAGCCCCTCCCCAGCGGGAGGCCAAGAGACCCAGTACTTC.

V and J are TRBV27 and TRBJ2-1, with 10 positions matching TRBD2. Trimming removed 2 bases from V and 12 bases from J; junction bases left unmatched: 10. The CDR3 has 15 amino acids. Germline V gene sequence: CDR1 MNHEY, CDR2 SMNVEV (reference sequence). CDR3 bases: TGTGCCAGCAGTTTAACACTAGCGGGGACCTTGGTGCAGTTCTTC. Protein product: CASSLTLAGTLVQFF.

This clone was recorded only once. This chain connects TRBV6-5 to TRBJ1-3, with D perhaps TRBD1 (6 bases). The CDR3 is 14 amino acids. The germline CDR1 and CDR2 sequences are MNHEY and SVGAGI. V lost 5 bases and J lost 0, with 8 bases in between. CDR3 coding DNA: TGTGCCAGCAGTCGACAGGTCTCTGGAAACACCATATATTTT. Protein: CASSRQVSGNTIYF.

The rearrangement uses TRBV18 and TRBJ1-2; 9 nucleotides agree with TRBD1. With 3 bases clipped from V and 6 bases from J, the junction kept 8 bases outside the gene matches. This CDR3 spans 15 amino acids. Germline assignment: CDR1 KGHSH and CDR2 LQKENI. CDR3 bases: TGTGCCAGCTCACCGTCGACAGGGACAGGGAATGGCTACACCTTC. It codes for CASSPSTGTGNGYTF.

V usage is TRBV24-1 and J usage is TRBJ2-5, with 7 positions matching TRBD1. After removal of 4 bases from V and 5 bases from J, the junction contained 9 bases not matched to a gene. The CDR3 has 15 residues. Looked up from germline, CDR1 is KGHDR and CDR2 is SFDVKD. CDR3 bases: TGTGCCACCAGTGACCCGGGACAGCTCACCGAGACCCAGTACTTC. Translating it yields CATSDPGQLTETQYF.

The rearrangement joins TRBV6-4 to TRBJ2-1; 7 positions match TRBD2. The germline V gene has CDR1 MRHNA and CDR2 SNTAGT. The CDR3 sequence is 15 residues long. V gave up 4 bases and J gave up 7 bases; unmatched junction bases: 10. CDR3 sequence reads: CASSAERGPLNEQFF. In DNA, the CDR3 is TGTGCCAGCAGTGCCGAGCGGGGTCCTTTGAATGAGCAGTTCTTC.

CDR3 region: CASSKDSPSYEQYF. The CDR3 region has the DNA TGTGCCAGCAGCAAGGACAGCCCCTCCTACGAGCAGTACTTC. This sequence joins TRBV7-9 and TRBJ2-7, with D tentatively TRBD1 (6 bases). This CDR3 has 14 residues. Trimming stripped 5 bases from V and 0 bases from J, with 11 bases between. The germline V gene has CDR1 SEHNR and CDR2 FQNEAQ (reference sequence).

This clone was picked up a small number of times. This chain links TRBV24-1 with TRBJ2-2, with 10 bases that match TRBD2. The germline V gene encodes CDR1 KGHDR and CDR2 SFDVKD. J lost 2 bases, V lost 2 bases, and 7 bases had no gene match. The CDR3 consists of 18 residues. The CDR3 protein is CATSDSSGTSDNTGELFF. The CDR3 DNA reads TGTGCCACCAGTGATTCCTCCGGGACTAGCGACAACACCGGGGAGCTGTTTTTT.

This chain joins TRBV3-1 (or the pseudogene TRBV3-2) and TRBJ2-2; tentatively, D is TRBD2 (5 bases). Trimming pared 4 bases from V and 0 bases from J, leaving 9 bases between. The CDR3 runs to 15 residues. Per germline, CDR1 LGHDT and CDR2 YNNKEL (reference sequence). The CDR3 spells CASSPSQANTGELFF. In DNA form, the CDR3 reads TGTGCCAGCAGCCCTAGCCAGGCGAACACCGGGGAGCTGTTTTTT.

V and J are TRBV11-2 and TRBJ1-4; D perhaps matches TRBD1 (5 bases). CDR1 is SGHAT, CDR2 FQNNGV, per germline. CDR3 length: 12 residues. V shed 2 bases and J shed 8 bases, with 6 bases lying between them. The CDR3 loop is CASSLWGEKLFF. CDR3 nucleotide sequence: TGTGCCAGCAGCTTATGGGGCGAAAAACTGTTTTTT.

This chain uses TRBV2 with TRBJ2-2, with a possible D match to TRBD2 (6 bases). The CDR3 runs to 13 residues. The ends were cut back, 7 bases at V and 6 bases at J, with 12 bases in the middle. Germline V gene sequence: CDR1 SNHLY, CDR2 FYNNEI. DNA of the CDR3: TGTGCCAGCACCCTGACTAGGGCCGGGGAGCTGTTTTTT. This gives the protein CASTLTRAGELFF.